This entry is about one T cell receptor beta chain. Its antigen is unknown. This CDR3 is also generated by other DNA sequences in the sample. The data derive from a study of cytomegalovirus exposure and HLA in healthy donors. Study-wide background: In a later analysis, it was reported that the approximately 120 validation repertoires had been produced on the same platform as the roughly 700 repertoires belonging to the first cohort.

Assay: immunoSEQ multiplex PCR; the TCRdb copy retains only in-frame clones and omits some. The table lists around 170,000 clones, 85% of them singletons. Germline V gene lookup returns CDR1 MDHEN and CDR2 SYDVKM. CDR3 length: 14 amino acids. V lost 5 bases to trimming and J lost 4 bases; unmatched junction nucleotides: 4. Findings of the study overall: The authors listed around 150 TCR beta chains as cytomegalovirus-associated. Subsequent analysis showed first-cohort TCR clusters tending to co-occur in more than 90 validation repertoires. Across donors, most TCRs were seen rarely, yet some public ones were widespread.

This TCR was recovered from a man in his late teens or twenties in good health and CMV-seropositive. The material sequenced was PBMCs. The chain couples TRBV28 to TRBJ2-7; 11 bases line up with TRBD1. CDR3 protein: CASSPGDRGYEQYF. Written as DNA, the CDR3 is TGTGCCAGCAGTCCGGGGGACAGGGGGTACGAGCAGTACTTC.